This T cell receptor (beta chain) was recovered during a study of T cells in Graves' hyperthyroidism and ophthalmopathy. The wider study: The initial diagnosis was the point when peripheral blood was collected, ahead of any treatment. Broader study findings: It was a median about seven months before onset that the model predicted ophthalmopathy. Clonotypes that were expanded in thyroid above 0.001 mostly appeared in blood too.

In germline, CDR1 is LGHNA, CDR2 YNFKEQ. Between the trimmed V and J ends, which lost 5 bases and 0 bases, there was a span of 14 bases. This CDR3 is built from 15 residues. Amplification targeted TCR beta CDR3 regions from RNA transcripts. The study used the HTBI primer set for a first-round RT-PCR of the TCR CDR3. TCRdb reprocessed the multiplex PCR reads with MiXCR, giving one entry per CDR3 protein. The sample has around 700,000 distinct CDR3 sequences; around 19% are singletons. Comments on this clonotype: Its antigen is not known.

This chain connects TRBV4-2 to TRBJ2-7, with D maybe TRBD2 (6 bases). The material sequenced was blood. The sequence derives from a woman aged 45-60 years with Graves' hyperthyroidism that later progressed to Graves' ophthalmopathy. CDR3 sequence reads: CASSGSGSLSYEQYF. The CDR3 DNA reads TGTGCCAGCAGCGGCAGCGGGTCCCTCTCCTACGAGCAGTACTTC.